This T cell receptor beta chain was captured in a study of T cell responses to AZD1222 COVID-19 vaccine. Study results and limitations: Increased Spike-specific TCR breadth and depth were observed after two AZD1222 doses. Nearly half of spike-specific TCRs reportedly go after variant regions that carry no mutations. Sampling captured repertoires only after the peak T cell response. Across the whole spike, CD4 TCRs peaked at regions 160-218 and 743-854.

The method was immunoSEQ multiplex PCR; TCRdb's version includes in-frame clones alone and lacks a portion of them. The sample carries 85,000 to 100,000 clones, just over 85% recorded once. About this clone itself: The target antigen is unknown.

The sample was peripheral blood, taken on day 0 of AZD1222 vaccination. The origin of this receptor is an adult in good health.

CDR3 in amino acids: CASSLGWGLNTEAFF. Here the CDR3 DNA reads TGTGCCAGCAGCTTAGGCTGGGGCCTTAACACTGAAGCTTTCTTT. V usage is TRBV13 and J usage is TRBJ1-1, with D perhaps matching TRBD1 (5 bases). This CDR3 contains 15 residues. The germline V and J ends were trimmed by 0 bases and 2 bases, with 10 bases remaining between them. Germline V gene data show CDR1 as PRHDT and CDR2 as FYEKMQ (reference sequence). Full variable domain (missing parts from reference TRBV13 and TRBJ1-1): AAGVIQSPRHLIKEKRETATLKCYPIPRHDTVYWYQQGPGQDPQFLISFYEKMQSDKGSIPDRFSAQQFSDYHSELNMSSLELGDSALYFCASSLGWGLNTEAFFGQGTRLTVV.